This TCR beta chain was recovered during a study of human T cells and chemical hapten exposure. Study conclusions and caveats: The number of TCRs above 1 in 1000 frequency did not change after DPC sensitization.

The germline gives CDR1 SGHTA, CDR2 FQGNSA. CDR3 length: 18 amino acids. Deletions cut 3 bases from V and 2 bases from J, with 17 bases between. Library construction involved attaching unique molecular identifiers to individual cDNA molecules, which allowed quantitative, reproducible TCR counting. TCRdb reprocessed the RACE reads with MiXCR, giving one entry per CDR3 protein. The table shows about 45,000 distinct CDR3 sequences, with approximately 4.8% occurring only once. This clonotype has at least ten counts. Its antigen is not known. The time point is: healthy volunteer bleed at 2 weeks. Unfractionated whole blood was the source from which total RNA was extracted.

J is TRBJ2-6 and V is TRBV7-2, with a possible D match to TRBD2 (6 bases). Sequenced input: whole blood. This sequence was found in a human donor in good health. Some clones in this sample may be carry-over from other donors' samples. Written as DNA, the CDR3 is TGTGCCAGCAGCTTCCTGGGTAGCGGACTTCCTGGGGCCAACGTCCTGACTTTC. It is translated as CASSFLGSGLPGANVLTF.